These 10 T cell receptor beta chains came from one sample sequenced in a study of blood T cell repertoires in COVID-19. Generated by immunoSEQ multiplex PCR, the TCRdb table keeps only in-frame clones and is missing some. The repertoire holds about 170,000 clones, with over 70% as singletons. Material for sequencing was peripheral blood. All receptors derive from an older woman who had recovered from COVID-19.

This clone was observed a handful of times. The chain carries TRBV5-1 and TRBJ2-3, with a weak D call TRBD2 (5 bases). Germline V CDR1 and CDR2: SGHRS, YFSETQ. The CDR3 runs to 14 residues. V was shortened by 3 bases and J by 0 bases, with 8 bases between the two germline ends. This CDR3 reads CASSSADSTDTQYF. CDR3 sequence (DNA): TGCGCCAGCAGCTCAGCGGACAGCACAGATACGCAGTATTTT.

V gene TRBV7-2 combines with J gene TRBJ1-2; no definite D call. V dropped 5 bases and J dropped 0 bases, with 16 bases sitting between them. Germline assignment: CDR1 SGHTA and CDR2 FQGNSA. This CDR3 has 16 residues. The CDR3: CASSLLAVIPNYGYTF. Written as DNA, the CDR3 is TGTGCCAGCAGCCTCCTGGCAGTGATCCCTAACTATGGCTACACCTTC. Variable domain in full (rest from reference TRBV7-2 and TRBJ1-2): GAGVSQSPSNKVTEKGKDVELRCDPISGHTALYWYRQSLGQGLEFLIYFQGNSAPDKSGLPSDRFSAERTGGSVSTLTIQRTQQEDSAVYLCASSLLAVIPNYGYTFGSGTRLTVV.

The sample holds one count of this clone. This chain joins TRBV7-3 and TRBJ2-5, with 7 bases fitting TRBD2. This CDR3 is 14 amino acids long. Germline lookup yields CDR1 SGHTA and CDR2 FQGTGA. J lost 7 bases, V lost 5 bases, and 10 bases had no gene match. CDR3 DNA: TGTGCCAGCAGCCCACCCCGCCCGGGGGGGACCCAGTACTTC. This encodes CASSPPRPGGTQYF.

V gene TRBV11-2 combines with J gene TRBJ2-3; D ambiguous. The CDR3 length is 15 residues. Trimming removed 5 bases from V and 0 bases from J, with 12 bases in between. Germline loops: CDR1 SGHAT, CDR2 FQNNGV. CDR3 nucleotides: TGTGCCAGCAGCCCCTATTGGGCGAGCACAGATACGCAGTATTTT. The encoded protein is CASSPYWASTDTQYF.

This clone came up once. The rearrangement links TRBV7-8 to TRBJ2-5, with 7 bases aligning to TRBD2. Germline V gene sequence: CDR1 SGHVS, CDR2 FQNEAQ. Germline trimming cut 2 bases from V and 4 bases from J; bases unmatched to any gene: 7. The length of the CDR3 is 15 residues. CDR3 loop: CASSLFGRARETQYF. In DNA, the CDR3 is TGTGCCAGCAGCTTATTTGGGAGGGCCCGAGAGACCCAGTACTTC.

The chain recombines TRBV10-3 with TRBJ2-7; TRBD2 matches at 11 bases. Germline V gene sequence: CDR1 ENHRY, CDR2 SYGVKD. J gave up 2 bases and V 6 bases, and 6 bases lay outside the gene matches. The CDR3 contains 15 residues. The CDR3 bases are TGTGCCATCAGCGGGGGGACTAGCGGCCCCTACGAGCAGTACTTC. It yields the protein CAISGGTSGPYEQYF.

This chain uses TRBV28 with TRBJ1-2; 8 bases align to TRBD1. Germline CDR1 and CDR2: MDHEN and SYDVKM. V shed 7 bases and J 0 bases; nucleotides not matched to a gene: 4. This CDR3 is built from 14 residues. CDR3 DNA sequence: TGTGCCAGCACCTCAGGGGGCGCTAACTATGGCTACACCTTC. Translated, it gives CASTSGGANYGYTF.

This chain links TRBV9 with TRBJ1-4; the D gene is possibly TRBD1 (6 bases). This CDR3 comprises 15 residues. Trimming cost V 3 bases and J 6 bases, with 15 bases left between them. Germline V gives CDR1 SGDLS, CDR2 YYNGEE. CDR3 loop: CASSGAGARHEKLFF. The CDR3, as DNA: TGTGCCAGCAGCGGGGCGGGGGCGAGACATGAAAAACTGTTTTTT.

The chain joins TRBV6-5 to TRBJ2-5, with TRBD2 identical over 8 bases. In germline, CDR1 is MNHEY, CDR2 SVGAGI. V trimming: 11 bases; J trimming: 1 base; junction bases outside the gene matches: 0. This CDR3 is 11 amino acids long. The CDR3 bases are TGTGCCGCGGGGGGCCAAGAGACCCAGTACTTC. Translating gives CAAGGQETQYF.

J is TRBJ2-3 and V is TRBV11-3, with 8 bases identical to TRBD1. Germline values: CDR1 SGHNT, CDR2 YENEEA. This CDR3 is built from 16 residues. The ends lost 5 bases at V and 1 base at J; junction bases unmatched: 8. The CDR3 here is CASSRGQVFGTDTQYF. CDR3 coding DNA: TGTGCCAGCAGCCGGGGACAGGTGTTTGGCACAGATACGCAGTATTTT.